The 10 T cell receptor beta chains presented below share a single source sample, sequenced in a study of T-cell reconstitution after alpha-beta-depleted transplantation in children. Unique molecular identifiers were built into the TCRbeta library. TCRdb re-called the PCR reads through MiXCR, storing one row per CDR3 protein. The sample includes approximately 340,000 distinct CDR3 sequences, 10% to 13% seen only once; the top ten take more than 2%. This specimen was PBMCs from the stem cell graft donor, taken from the stem cell graft. These receptors were taken from a human donor who donated a stem cell graft to a child with acute lymphoblastic leukemia.

This clonotype has just a few counts. This chain joins TRBV28 and TRBJ1-5, with a tentative D call TRBD1 (6 bases). This CDR3 region has 14 residues. Trimming cost V 8 bases and J 7 bases, with 18 bases left between them. Germline CDR1 and CDR2: MDHEN and SYDVKM. CDR3 nucleotides: TGTGCCAGCTTTACAGGGTCTCAAGGACAGCCCCAGCATTTT. This sequence encodes CASFTGSQGQPQHF.

J is TRBJ2-4 and V is TRBV7-9; a weak D match, TRBD2 (5 bases). Germline V gene lookup returns CDR1 SEHNR and CDR2 FQNEAQ (reference sequence). The CDR3 extends over 14 amino acids. V was pared by 5 bases and J by 6 bases, with 14 bases between. The CDR3 protein is CASSPQTRGNIQYF. The CDR3 DNA reads TGTGCCAGCAGCCCCCAGACCCGGGGAAACATTCAGTACTTC.

This clonotype was detected many times. This chain connects TRBV6-1 to TRBJ2-4, with a weak D call TRBD2 (5 bases). V lost 7 bases, J lost 8 bases, and 18 bases lay in between. The CDR3 sequence is 14 residues long. Germline values: CDR1 MNHNS, CDR2 SASEGT. For the CDR3, the DNA is TGTGCCAGCACCGCGTCGGGGTTTGGGGACATTCAGTACTTC. It translates to CASTASGFGDIQYF.

This clonotype was counted many times. The rearrangement joins TRBV12-3 or TRBV12-4 to TRBJ1-5; TRBD1 agrees at 11 bases. J lost 6 bases, V lost 4 bases, and 8 bases had no gene match. The CDR3 is 16 amino acids. CDR3 loop: CASSSVGTGGIQPQHF. In DNA form, the CDR3 reads TGTGCCAGCAGTTCTGTCGGGACAGGGGGTATTCAGCCCCAGCATTTT.

This clonotype appeared many times. This chain uses TRBV5-5 with TRBJ2-1; D remains ambiguous. The CDR3 extends over 15 amino acids. Germline V gene lookup returns CDR1 SGHKS and CDR2 YYEKEE (reference sequence). With 2 bases removed from V and 3 bases from J, the gap between germline ends came to 12 bases. The CDR3 spells CASSLGQAIYNEQFF. The DNA of the CDR3 is TGTGCCAGCAGCTTAGGGCAGGCGATCTACAATGAGCAGTTCTTC.

This clonotype has more than one count but fewer than ten. The CDR3: CASSAPTSGRSGGELFF. In DNA form, the CDR3 reads TGTGCCAGCAGCGCACCGACTAGCGGGAGATCCGGCGGGGAGCTGTTTTTT. The chain couples TRBV9 to TRBJ2-2; 12 nucleotides agree with TRBD2. This CDR3 has 17 amino acids. V lost 3 bases and J lost 7; bases outside the gene matches: 10. Germline CDR1 SGDLS, CDR2 YYNGEE.

A few counts support this clonotype. The chain recombines TRBV27 with TRBJ2-5; D is ambiguous. Germline V gene data show CDR1 as MNHEY and CDR2 as SMNVEV (reference sequence). This CDR3 contains 13 residues. Trimming cost V 3 bases and J 5 bases, with 10 bases left between them. The CDR3 region has the DNA TGTGCCAGCAGTTTCACTTATCGGGAGACCCAGTACTTC. The encoded protein is CASSFTYRETQYF.

This clonotype showed up just a few times. The chain employs TRBV2 and TRBJ2-7; no definite D call. Per germline, CDR1 SNHLY and CDR2 FYNNEI. The ends were cut back, 6 bases at V and 6 bases at J, with 21 bases in the middle. The CDR3 contains 15 residues. The CDR3 DNA reads as TGTGCCAGCAGAGCAACGATCTACACACCGGCCGAGCAGTACTTC. Its protein is CASRATIYTPAEQYF.

This clonotype was seen more than once but under ten times. This chain uses TRBV10-3 with TRBJ1-5; D is uncertain. Germline V gives CDR1 ENHRY, CDR2 SYGVKD. The germline V and J ends were trimmed by 7 bases and 4 bases, with 11 bases remaining between them. The CDR3 is 13 residues long. The CDR3 DNA sequence: TGTGCCATCAAGGAGGGCGGAAATCAGCCCCAGCATTTT. It codes for CAIKEGGNQPQHF.

In its sample, this clonotype was seen many times. The chain combines TRBV6-1 with TRBJ2-7; D perhaps matches TRBD2 (7 bases). Germline lookup yields CDR1 MNHNS and CDR2 SASEGT. The V end lost 7 bases, the J end lost 0 bases, and 10 bases lay between the germline ends. There are 13 residues in the CDR3. CDR3 nucleotides: TGTGCCAGCAATAGGGGGGGCTCCTACGAGCAGTACTTC. This translates into CASNRGGSYEQYF.